This entry lists 21 T cell receptor beta chains sequenced from one sample in a study of T cell responses to AZD1222 COVID-19 vaccine. The data were produced by immunoSEQ multiplex PCR, yet TCRdb's version contains in-frame clones alone and is incomplete. The sample contains about 120,000 clones, approximately 90% of which appear only once. Sequencing was performed on peripheral blood, taken 28 days after the second AZD1222 dose. Receptors were obtained from an adult who received the AZD1222 COVID-19 vaccine.

J is TRBJ2-7 and V is TRBV5-1, with D perhaps given as TRBD1 or TRBD2 (5 bases each). CDR1 and CDR2 (germline): SGHRS, YFSETQ. The V end lost 4 bases, the J end lost 7 bases, and 30 bases lay between the germline ends. CDR3 size: 18 residues. The CDR3: CASSLRTYPGTLYVEQYF. Here the CDR3 DNA reads TGCGCCAGCAGCCTAAGAACTTACCCCGGGACCTTATACGTAGAGCAGTACTTC.

This chain joins TRBV4-2 and TRBJ2-3, with 8 positions matching TRBD2. The CDR3 is 19 residues long. V shed 0 bases, J shed 2 bases, and the junction held 13 bases outside the gene matches. Germline V gene sequence: CDR1 LGHNA, CDR2 YNFKEQ. In nucleotides, the CDR3 is TGTGCCAGCAGCCAAGAATTGTCGGCTAGCGGGCCTCACACAGATACGCAGTATTTT. Translation: CASSQELSASGPHTDTQYF.

The chain links TRBV6-5 to TRBJ1-1; TRBD1 might be the D (5 bases). The CDR3 extends over 15 amino acids. Germline V gives CDR1 MNHEY, CDR2 SVGAGI. The V end was cut by 2 bases, the J end by 0 bases, with 10 bases between. CDR3 protein: CASSYVGGVNTEAFF. CDR3 bases: TGTGCCAGCAGTTACGTGGGGGGAGTGAACACTGAAGCTTTCTTT.

This chain connects TRBV28 to TRBJ1-5; no firm D call. CDR3 length: 15 residues. Between the trimmed V and J ends, which lost 3 bases and 1 base, there was a span of 10 bases. In germline, CDR1 is MDHEN, CDR2 SYDVKM. The CDR3 is CASSLLGGSNQPQHF. CDR3 nucleotide sequence: TGTGCCAGCAGTTTGTTGGGTGGGAGCAATCAGCCCCAGCATTTT.

This rearrangement joins TRBV3-1 (or the pseudogene TRBV3-2) to TRBJ2-7; 14 positions agree with TRBD2. V was clipped by 6 bases and J by 2 bases; unmatched bases: 3. There are 15 residues in the CDR3. Germline-derived CDR1 and CDR2 are LGHDT and YNNKEL (reference sequence). In DNA, the CDR3 is TGTGCCAGCAGTCGGACTAGCGGGGGGCCCTACGAGCAGTACTTC. Its translation is CASSRTSGGPYEQYF.

The J gene is TRBJ2-7, the V gene TRBV30; TRBD1 might be the D (6 bases). V was clipped by 3 bases and J by 1 base, with 16 bases between them. Germline CDR1 and CDR2: GTSNPN and SVGIG (reference sequence). This CDR3 comprises 15 residues. CDR3 DNA sequence: TGTGCCTGGAGCGGACCGGGACATACGTCCTACGAGCAGTACTTC. Translation: CAWSGPGHTSYEQYF.

The chain joins TRBV5-1 to TRBJ1-1; TRBD1 matches at 7 bases. Germline-derived CDR1 and CDR2 are SGHRS and YFSETQ. This CDR3 has 12 residues. J lost 6 bases, V lost 4 bases, and 3 bases had no gene match. CDR3 sequence reads: CASSIGTAEAFF. CDR3 bases: TGCGCCAGCAGCATAGGGACAGCTGAAGCTTTCTTT.

The chain uses TRBV6-2 or TRBV6-3 and TRBJ2-5; a weak D match, TRBD1 (6 bases). V was clipped by 6 bases and J by 7 bases, with 15 bases between them. This CDR3 has 13 residues. Germline CDR1 MNHEY, CDR2 SVGEGT. The CDR3 region is CASSSGEPGTQYF. CDR3 in DNA: TGTGCCAGCAGCTCAGGGGAGCCTGGGACCCAGTACTTC.

This chain joins TRBV7-2 and TRBJ2-1, with TRBD2 matching 8 bases. CDR1 and CDR2 from the germline V gene are SGHTA and FQGNSA. The CDR3 extends over 14 amino acids. The junction had 10 bases not matched to a gene; V was cut back by 5 bases and J by 10 bases. CDR3 in amino acids: CASSRAGLVREQFF. The CDR3 coding sequence is TGTGCCAGCAGCCGGGCGGGACTAGTCAGGGAGCAGTTCTTC.

The CDR3 DNA reads TGTGCCAGCAGCGCGGGACTAGCGGGGAGTAGGGCCTACGAGCAGTACTTC. Translated, it gives CASSAGLAGSRAYEQYF. The chain links TRBV9 to TRBJ2-7, with 13 positions matching TRBD2. The CDR3 is 17 residues long. Losses at the gene ends were 3 bases for V and 2 bases for J; bases not matched to a gene: 8. CDR1 SGDLS and CDR2 YYNGEE come from the germline V gene.

This chain joins TRBV2 and TRBJ2-3; 13 bases match TRBD2. From germline, CDR1 is SNHLY and CDR2 FYNNEI. V lost 6 bases to trimming and J lost 4 bases; unmatched junction nucleotides: 13. The length of the CDR3 is 18 residues. The CDR3 sequence is CASSSFMLLAGGADTQYF. CDR3 nucleotides: TGTGCCAGCAGCTCATTCATGCTACTAGCGGGGGGGGCAGATACGCAGTATTTT.

This clone was seen a handful of times. V gene TRBV29-1 combines with J gene TRBJ1-2; D is undetermined. V was trimmed by 2 bases and J by 3 bases, leaving 4 bases between them. The CDR3 has 11 residues. The germline V gene has CDR1 SQVTM and CDR2 ANQGSEA. The CDR3 region has the DNA TGCAGCGTTGAATATGACTATGGCTACACCTTC. Encoded protein: CSVEYDYGYTF.

CDR3 protein: CASSLDRGSYNEQFF. The CDR3 coding sequence is TGTGCCAGCAGCCTGGACAGGGGGTCCTACAATGAGCAGTTCTTC. V usage is TRBV7-3 and J usage is TRBJ2-1, with TRBD1 identical over 10 bases. The ends lost 5 bases at V and 1 base at J; junction bases unmatched: 2. CDR1 is SGHTA and CDR2 is FQGTGA in the germline V gene. The CDR3 consists of 15 residues.

The chain couples TRBV7-2 to TRBJ1-1, with D uncertain. This CDR3 has 13 amino acids. Trimming removed 1 base at V and 8 bases at J, with 11 bases between. The V gene's germline CDR1 is SGHTA and CDR2 FQGNSA. The CDR3, as DNA: TGTGCCAGCAGCTTAGGACTCCGAGGCGAAGCTTTCTTT. This gives the protein CASSLGLRGEAFF. The complete variable domain, with remaining parts taken from reference TRBV7-2 and TRBJ1-1, reads GAGVSQSPSNKVTEKGKDVELRCDPISGHTALYWYRQSLGQGLEFLIYFQGNSAPDKSGLPSDRFSAERTGGSVSTLTIQRTQQEDSAVYLCASSLGLRGEAFFGQGTRLTVV.

This clone has just one count. The CDR3 DNA reads as TGTGCCAGCAGCCAAGATAGTTCACCCCTCCACTTT. Translating gives CASSQDSSPLHF. The rearrangement uses TRBV3-1 (or the pseudogene TRBV3-2) and TRBJ1-6, with D unclear. The germline V gene has CDR1 LGHDT and CDR2 YNNKEL (reference sequence). CDR3 size: 12 residues. Trimming took 0 bases from V and 9 from J, leaving 3 bases between them.

The V call is TRBV28, the J call TRBJ1-2, with D unresolved. CDR3 length: 13 amino acids. Trimming took off 3 bases at V and 7 bases at J, with 12 bases between the two ends. The germline V gene encodes CDR1 MDHEN and CDR2 SYDVKM. The CDR3 DNA follows: TGTGCCAGCAGTTTGACTTCCCCGCGTGGCTACACCTTC. Amino acid sequence: CASSLTSPRGYTF.

V gene TRBV11-1 combines with J gene TRBJ2-7; TRBD1 matches 10 bases. With 1 base clipped from V and 1 base from J, the junction kept 1 base outside the gene matches. Germline V gene lookup returns CDR1 SGHAT and CDR2 FQDESV (reference sequence). The CDR3 covers 15 residues. Written as DNA, the CDR3 is TGTGCCAGCAGCTTAGAGGGACAGGGGTCCTACGAGCAGTACTTC. Translation gives CASSLEGQGSYEQYF.

The rearrangement links TRBV4-2 to TRBJ1-5; D not resolved. Germline assignment: CDR1 LGHNA and CDR2 YNFKEQ. V was trimmed by 1 base and J by 6 bases, leaving 13 bases between them. CDR3 size: 15 residues. The CDR3 bases are TGTGCCAGCAGCCAAGGAATTGAGGGTGGTCAGCCCCAGCATTTT. Protein sequence: CASSQGIEGGQPQHF.

The chain joins TRBV29-1 to TRBJ1-1, with 9 bases matching TRBD1. The germline V gene has CDR1 SQVTM and CDR2 ANQGSEA. The V and J ends lost 7 bases and 4 bases, in that order; junction bases with no gene match: 4. This CDR3 comprises 12 residues. The CDR3 here is CSAGQGVTEAFF. The CDR3 region has the DNA TGCAGCGCGGGACAGGGCGTCACTGAAGCTTTCTTT.

The V call is TRBV7-6, the J call TRBJ1-1; 7 nucleotides agree with TRBD1. Per the germline V gene, CDR1 is SGHVS and CDR2 is FNYEAQ. V gave up 5 bases and J gave up 0 bases; unmatched junction bases: 9. CDR3 length: 16 residues. The CDR3 here is CASSPRQGGVNTEAFF. CDR3 DNA sequence: TGTGCCAGCAGCCCCCGACAGGGAGGCGTGAACACTGAAGCTTTCTTT.

The J gene is TRBJ1-3, the V gene TRBV15, with no clear D. Looked up from germline, CDR1 is LNHNV and CDR2 is YYDKDF (reference sequence). With 1 base removed from V and 0 bases from J, the gap between germline ends came to 10 bases. CDR3 length equals 16 residues. CDR3 residues: CATSRGRESSGNTIYF. In nucleotides, the CDR3 is TGTGCCACCAGCAGAGGAAGGGAGAGCTCTGGAAACACCATATATTTT.